The table lists the clone carrying this T cell receptor beta chain with many counts. This record belongs to a study of T cells in Graves' hyperthyroidism and ophthalmopathy. What was amplified from RNA transcripts were TCR beta CDR3 regions. Primed by the HTBI set, a first-round RT-PCR was run on the TCR CDR3. From the multiplex PCR reads, TCRdb called clonotypes with MiXCR, one entry per CDR3 protein. The data show 530,000 or so distinct CDR3 sequences, with approximately 24% seen just once and around 11% held by the top ten. For the diagnoses, clinical symptoms, serum thyroxine and TRAb, thyroid ultrasound and orbital computed tomography were used. This receptor was taken from a woman aged 25 to 39 with Graves' ophthalmopathy. The sequencing input was blood.

CDR3 sequence: CASSYPTGASTEAFF. CDR3 coding DNA: TGTGCCAGCAGCTACCCGACAGGGGCGAGCACTGAAGCTTTCTTT. The chain employs TRBV7-8 and TRBJ1-1; TRBD1 aligns across 8 bases. The CDR3 runs to 15 residues. Trimming took 4 bases from V and 4 from J; bases not matched to a gene: 8. Germline lookup yields CDR1 SGHVS and CDR2 FQNEAQ.